These T cell receptor beta chains were read from a single sample in a study of T-cell reconstitution after alpha-beta-depleted transplantation in children. TCRdb redid the calling of the PCR reads with MiXCR, one entry per CDR3 protein. The top ten hold approximately 25% of the sample, which has about 100,000 distinct CDR3 sequences, 5.5% to 7% seen once. Sequenced here: PBMCs, mostly from graft donor cells, sampled 360 days after TCRalphabeta/CD19-depleted stem cell transplant. Every receptor here comes from a male patient aged 2 to 10 who had a stem cell transplant for acute lymphoblastic leukemia, so the T cells may come from the graft donor. Both conserved end residues are part of each CDR3. Fields, in order: D gene, J gene, clone size, V gene, CDR3 protein, CDR3 DNA. D genes are given only for firm matches. Some rows have no size entry. The others give once, few or many, or a class for an expanded clone.

d_call: NA; j_call: TRBJ1-1; clone_size: NA; v_call: TRBV28; cdr3_aa: CASSFGGRAGSTEAFF; cdr3_nt: TGTGCCAGCAGTTTCGGGGGGCGGGCGGGTAGTACTGAAGCTTTCTTT
d_call: TRBD2; j_call: TRBJ2-2; clone_size: many; v_call: TRBV29-1; cdr3_aa: CSVEGSGKDTGELFF; cdr3_nt: TGCAGCGTTGAAGGTAGCGGGAAGGACACCGGGGAGCTGTTTTTT
d_call: TRBD1; j_call: TRBJ2-2; clone_size: NA; v_call: TRBV6-2/TRBV6-3; cdr3_aa: CASSPNPGGWTGELFF; cdr3_nt: TGTGCCAGCAGCCCAAACCCAGGGGGCTGGACCGGGGAGCTGTTTTTT
d_call: TRBD1; j_call: TRBJ2-3; clone_size: many; v_call: TRBV9; cdr3_aa: CASSTVGQSLDTQYF; cdr3_nt: TGTGCCAGCAGCACAGTGGGACAGTCGTTAGATACGCAGTATTTT
d_call: NA; j_call: TRBJ2-3; clone_size: many; v_call: TRBV9; cdr3_aa: CASSVARSTDTQYF; cdr3_nt: TGTGCCAGCAGCGTAGCCCGAAGCACAGATACGCAGTATTTT
d_call: NA; j_call: TRBJ2-3; clone_size: many; v_call: TRBV4-3; cdr3_aa: CASSQDRLSTDTQYF; cdr3_nt: TGCGCCAGCAGCCAAGATCGGCTCAGCACAGATACGCAGTATTTT
d_call: NA; j_call: TRBJ2-3; clone_size: NA; v_call: TRBV9; cdr3_aa: CASSPLGAGSTDTQYF; cdr3_nt: TGTGCCAGCAGCCCACTAGGGGCAGGGAGCACAGATACGCAGTATTTT
d_call: NA; j_call: TRBJ2-1; clone_size: NA; v_call: TRBV5-1; cdr3_aa: CASSPRQGYNEQFF; cdr3_nt: TGCGCCAGCAGCCCTCGGCAGGGTTACAATGAGCAGTTCTTC
d_call: NA; j_call: TRBJ2-5; clone_size: many; v_call: TRBV7-6; cdr3_aa: CASSFTPASQETQYF; cdr3_nt: TGTGCCAGCAGCTTTACCCCTGCTAGTCAAGAGACCCAGTACTTC
d_call: NA; j_call: TRBJ1-2; clone_size: many; v_call: TRBV29-1; cdr3_aa: CSVDDMGYGYTF; cdr3_nt: TGCAGCGTCGACGACATGGGCTATGGCTACACCTTC
d_call: NA; j_call: TRBJ2-3; clone_size: many; v_call: TRBV10-3; cdr3_aa: CAISDRGPDTQYF; cdr3_nt: TGTGCCATCAGTGACAGGGGTCCAGATACGCAGTATTTT
d_call: NA; j_call: TRBJ2-1; clone_size: few; v_call: TRBV16; cdr3_aa: CASSLGSGNEQFF; cdr3_nt: TGTGCCAGCAGCCTGGGGAGTGGGAATGAGCAGTTCTTC
d_call: NA; j_call: TRBJ1-3; clone_size: many; v_call: TRBV6-1; cdr3_aa: CASSDRIGNTIYF; cdr3_nt: TGTGCCAGCAGCGACAGGATCGGAAACACCATATATTTT
d_call: TRBD1; j_call: TRBJ1-1; clone_size: many; v_call: TRBV7-9; cdr3_aa: CASSLGQGARTEAFF; cdr3_nt: TGTGCCAGCAGCTTGGGACAGGGGGCGCGGACTGAAGCTTTCTTT
d_call: TRBD1; j_call: TRBJ2-7; clone_size: NA; v_call: TRBV30; cdr3_aa: CAWSVDRGYEQYF; cdr3_nt: TGTGCCTGGAGTGTGGACAGGGGTTACGAGCAGTACTTC
d_call: TRBD2; j_call: TRBJ2-1; clone_size: many; v_call: TRBV12-3/TRBV12-4; cdr3_aa: CASTPFSGGDSDEQFF; cdr3_nt: TGTGCCAGCACCCCTTTTAGCGGGGGGGACAGCGATGAGCAGTTCTTC
d_call: NA; j_call: TRBJ1-1; clone_size: many; v_call: TRBV4-3; cdr3_aa: CASSQDAGMNTEAFF; cdr3_nt: TGCGCCAGCAGCCAAGATGCGGGTATGAACACTGAAGCTTTCTTT